This T cell receptor (beta chain) was recorded in a study of glioma-infiltrating T cells (TCRdb year 2016). About the investigation overall: Low-grade gliomas were represented by WHO grade II oligodendrogliomas or astrocytomas, and glioblastomas were represented by WHO grade IV tumors that were sampled at initial rather than recurrent diagnosis. Before surgery, glioma patients were given dexamethasone for six or fewer days. For blood libraries, the target was roughly 4.5- to 10-fold sequencing coverage of about a million peripheral T cells. Glioma tissue, non-neoplastic brain tissue and matched peripheral blood mononuclear cells were used as sources from which TCR alpha- and beta-chain repertoires were sequenced. To measure divergence between tissue and blood T-cell populations, each tissue-infiltrating repertoire was compared with the peripheral blood repertoire of the same patient. The paired cohort comprised three low-grade glioma patients, about eight primary glioblastoma patients and three non-glioma patients contributing non-neoplastic brain tissue. Broader findings and caveats from the paper: VJ-independent divergence between tissue and blood was lower than expected in non-neoplastic patients but higher than expected in all gliomas, particularly low-grade gliomas. Very few CDR3 sequences were shared between tissue and blood, attributed to high CDR3 diversity and limited sampling. Patients with low tissue-blood divergence were marked by a signature set of shared blood CDR3 motifs, and that set was depleted in highly divergent patients. Group comparisons were based on small numbers of patients: three non-neoplastic, three low-grade glioma and eight or nine glioblastoma patients.

Immediately after resection, surgical brain or tumor specimens were cryofrozen in liquid nitrogen, with peripheral blood cells collected concurrently. TCR alpha and beta CDR3 regions were amplified with the iRepertoire nested amplicon-rescue multiplex PCR (arm-PCR) platform from RNA. One-step reverse transcription and amplification used about 95-450 ng of tissue mRNA or PBMC total RNA as input. Following bead purification, Illumina adapters were added by a secondary multiplex PCR, and libraries between 200 and 400 bp were gel-purified. The libraries contained internal 6-nucleotide barcodes that were used for demultiplexing. Sequencing of the libraries was done on an Illumina MiSeq using 2x220 or 2x250 nucleotide paired-end reads. Per the authors' processing: Paired reads were merged using FLASH 1.2.11 and aligned with BWA-MEM to the GRCh37 human genome, and TRA and TRB reads were then extracted. For V and J assignment, an IMGT-derived reference of cassette sequences and CDR3 motifs that included pseudogenes was used. Three-frame translation of reads was performed, and productive CDR3s were defined as those with a C...FGXG motif and no stop codons. Unique combinations of V-J cassette pair and CDR3 amino acid sequence were defined as clonotypes. Reads were filtered by Hamming distance, thresholded by each sample's sequence error rate in mapped regions. The public reads were reprocessed in TCRdb via fastp at Q25 and MiXCR, keeping in-frame beta chains. Duplicate CDR3 protein sequences are folded into a single record with the most common DNA and genes. The V and J calls were determined by TCRdb, not by the authors. Counted in this sample were around 390,000 distinct CDR3 sequences; roughly two fifths of them appeared once. Of the sample, 12% falls within the top ten clones.

This clonotype has a count of ten or more. This clone's antigen is unknown. Nothing much larger sits one base from this clone, and base qualities are not available. The source material was glioma tissue, nonneoplastic brain tissue, or PBMCs (not recorded which). This TCR was sampled from a human donor with low-grade glioma or glioblastoma, undergoing nonglioma brain surgery, or in good health (not recorded which).

The sequence in DNA is TGTGCCAGCGCCGCCGACGGGGGCACTGAAGCTTTCTTT. Its amino acids are CASAADGGTEAFF. The rearrangement joined TRBV27 to TRBJ1-1, and perhaps TRBD1 as D gene, on 5 matching bases. V gives up 8 bases and J gives up 4 bases, and the segment between their germline ends measures 14 bases. In the germline V gene (reference sequence), CDR1 corresponds to MNHEY and CDR2 to SMNVEV. The cysteine opens and the phenylalanine closes a CDR3 of 13 amino acids. The entry retains the CDR3 DNA only, 39 bases that are in frame from base 1.